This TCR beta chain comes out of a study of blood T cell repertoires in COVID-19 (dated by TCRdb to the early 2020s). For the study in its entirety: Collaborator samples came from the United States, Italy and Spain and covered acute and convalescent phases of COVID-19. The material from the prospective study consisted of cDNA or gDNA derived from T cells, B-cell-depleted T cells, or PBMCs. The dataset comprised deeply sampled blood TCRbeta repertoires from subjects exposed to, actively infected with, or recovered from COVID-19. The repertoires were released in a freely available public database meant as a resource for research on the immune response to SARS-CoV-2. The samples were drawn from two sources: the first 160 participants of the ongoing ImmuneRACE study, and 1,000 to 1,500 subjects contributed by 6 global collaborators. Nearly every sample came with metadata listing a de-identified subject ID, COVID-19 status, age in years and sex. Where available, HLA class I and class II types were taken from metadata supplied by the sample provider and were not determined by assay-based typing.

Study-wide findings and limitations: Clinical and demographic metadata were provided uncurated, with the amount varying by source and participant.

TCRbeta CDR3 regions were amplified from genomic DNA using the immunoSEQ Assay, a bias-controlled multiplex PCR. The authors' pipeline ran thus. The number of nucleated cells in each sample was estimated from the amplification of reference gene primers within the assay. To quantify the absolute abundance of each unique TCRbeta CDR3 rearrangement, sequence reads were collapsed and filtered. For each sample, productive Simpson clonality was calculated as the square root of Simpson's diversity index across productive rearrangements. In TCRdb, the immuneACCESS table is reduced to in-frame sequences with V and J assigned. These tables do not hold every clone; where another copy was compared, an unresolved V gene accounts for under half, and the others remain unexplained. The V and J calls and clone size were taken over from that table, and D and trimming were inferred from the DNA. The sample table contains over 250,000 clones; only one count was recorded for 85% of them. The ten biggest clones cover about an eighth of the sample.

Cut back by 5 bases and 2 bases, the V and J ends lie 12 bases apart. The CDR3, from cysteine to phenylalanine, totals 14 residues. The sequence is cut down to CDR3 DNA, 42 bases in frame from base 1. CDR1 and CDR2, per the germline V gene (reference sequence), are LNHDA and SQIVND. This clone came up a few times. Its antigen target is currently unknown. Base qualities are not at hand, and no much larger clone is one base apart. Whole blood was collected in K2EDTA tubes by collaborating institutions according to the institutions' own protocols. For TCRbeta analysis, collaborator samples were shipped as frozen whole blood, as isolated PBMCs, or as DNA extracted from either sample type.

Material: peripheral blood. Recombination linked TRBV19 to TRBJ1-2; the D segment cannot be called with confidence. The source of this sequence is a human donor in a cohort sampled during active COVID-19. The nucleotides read TGTGCCAGTAGTTCCCGGAGAACAAACTATGGCTACACCTTC. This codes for CASSSRRTNYGYTF. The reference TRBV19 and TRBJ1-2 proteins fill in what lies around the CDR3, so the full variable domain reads DGGITQSPKYLFRKEGQNVTLSCEQNLNHDAMYWYRQDPGQGLRLIYYSQIVNDFQKGDIAEGYSVSREKKESFPLTVTSAQKNPTAFYLCASSSRRTNYGYTFGSGTRLTVV.